Listed below are T cell receptor beta chains from one sample, sequenced in a study of T cell responses to AZD1222 COVID-19 vaccine. Sequenced by immunoSEQ multiplex PCR; TCRdb stores in-frame clones only, minus some. The sample holds roughly 100,000 clones, approximately 90% seen once. The sequences come from peripheral blood, collected on day 0 of AZD1222 vaccination. The receptor set was obtained from an adult in good health. Each CDR3 is given without its conserved first and last residue. The order of the fields is J gene, V gene, CDR3 length, D gene, CDR3 protein. A D gene is named only where the DNA matches it firmly.

>TRBJ1-1|TRBV12-3/TRBV12-4|8|.
ATGGTEAF
>TRBJ2-1|TRBV10-3|12|TRBD2
AINGAGVYNEQF
>TRBJ1-3|TRBV2|9|.
AYIGWNTIY
>TRBJ2-6|TRBV3-1/TRBV3-2|11|.
ASRGFGANVLT
>TRBJ2-1|TRBV19|13|.
ASSSPGTILYEQF
>TRBJ1-2|TRBV6-5|13|.
ASSYRSDRRYGYT
>TRBJ1-1|TRBV29-1|11|.
SAQGLTNTEAF
>TRBJ1-6|TRBV28|12|.
ASSLGQVNSPLH
>TRBJ2-3|TRBV28|14|TRBD1
ASSLGNRGSTDTQY
>TRBJ1-5|TRBV2|11|.
ASDDRFNQPQH
>TRBJ1-1|TRBV27|9|.
ASRRGSEAF
>TRBJ2-1|TRBV11-2|13|TRBD2
ASRQGTSGGYEQF
>TRBJ1-1|TRBV24-1|11|.
ATSDGQNTEAF